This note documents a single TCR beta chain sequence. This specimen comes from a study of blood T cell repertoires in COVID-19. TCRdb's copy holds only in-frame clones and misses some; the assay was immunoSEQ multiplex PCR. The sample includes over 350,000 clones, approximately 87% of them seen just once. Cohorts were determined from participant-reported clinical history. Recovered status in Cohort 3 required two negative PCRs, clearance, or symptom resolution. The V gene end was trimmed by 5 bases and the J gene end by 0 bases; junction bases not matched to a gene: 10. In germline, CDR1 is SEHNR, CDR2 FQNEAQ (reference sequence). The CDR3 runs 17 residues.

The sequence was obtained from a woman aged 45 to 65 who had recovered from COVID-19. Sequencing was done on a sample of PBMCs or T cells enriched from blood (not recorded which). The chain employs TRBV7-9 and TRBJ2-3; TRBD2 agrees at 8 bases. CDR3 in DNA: TGTGCCAGCAGCCGTACGGCGGGGGGCAGTAGCACAGATACGCAGTATTTT. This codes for CASSRTAGGSSTDTQYF.